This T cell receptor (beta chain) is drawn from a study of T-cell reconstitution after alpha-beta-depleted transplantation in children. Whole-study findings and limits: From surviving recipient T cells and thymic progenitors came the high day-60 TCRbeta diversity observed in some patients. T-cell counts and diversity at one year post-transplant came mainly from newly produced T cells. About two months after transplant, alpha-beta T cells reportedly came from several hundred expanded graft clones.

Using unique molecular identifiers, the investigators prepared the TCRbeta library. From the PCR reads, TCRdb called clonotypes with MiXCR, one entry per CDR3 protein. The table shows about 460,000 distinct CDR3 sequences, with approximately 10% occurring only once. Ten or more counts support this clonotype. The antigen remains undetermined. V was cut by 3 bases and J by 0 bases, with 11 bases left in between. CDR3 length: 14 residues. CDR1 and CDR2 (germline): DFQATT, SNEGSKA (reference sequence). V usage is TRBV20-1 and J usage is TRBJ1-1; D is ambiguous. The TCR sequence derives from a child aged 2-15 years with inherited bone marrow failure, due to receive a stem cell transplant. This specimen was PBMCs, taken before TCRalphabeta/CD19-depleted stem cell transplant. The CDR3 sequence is CSASDVFMNTEAFF. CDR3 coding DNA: TGCAGTGCTAGTGACGTATTTATGAACACTGAAGCTTTCTTT.